The 7 T cell receptor beta chains in this list originate from one sample, sequenced in a study of blood T cells in healthy people across ages. Together with a sample-barcoded 5' primer, a J-beta primer mix was included in a second PCR lasting about 7 to 11 cycles. TCRdb re-analysed the 5' RACE reads in MiXCR, keeping a single row per CDR3 protein. The data hold around 400,000 distinct CDR3 sequences, with about 49% observed a single time. The sample was blood. The receptors derive from a man in his 60s in good health.

The CDR3 DNA reads TGTGCCAGCAGTCGGCGGGACAGGGGATGGGACGAGCAGTACTTC. Its translation is CASSRRDRGWDEQYF. This chain uses TRBV28 with TRBJ2-5; 10 bases fit TRBD1. TRBJ2-7 matches the DNA end more closely, so the J call is doubtful. This CDR3 has 15 amino acids. Germline CDR1 is MDHEN and CDR2 is SYDVKM.

V and J are TRBV6-2 or TRBV6-3 and TRBJ2-7, with D perhaps TRBD2 (6 bases). The CDR3 is 15 amino acids. V was pared by 6 bases and J by 0 bases, with 15 bases between. Germline assignment: CDR1 MNHEY and CDR2 SVGEGT. The CDR3 sequence: CASSGAGWPSYEQYF. The CDR3 coding sequence is TGTGCCAGCAGCGGGGCGGGGTGGCCCTCCTACGAGCAGTACTTC.

V usage is TRBV3-1 and J usage is TRBJ1-2; TRBD1 agrees at 7 bases. With V trimmed by 9 bases and J by 2 bases, 3 bases remained unmatched. CDR1 LGHDT and CDR2 YNNKEL come from the germline V gene (reference sequence). This CDR3 region has 12 residues. The CDR3 protein is CASKQGNYGYTF. The CDR3 DNA reads as TGTGCCAGTAAACAGGGGAACTATGGCTACACCTTC.

This clonotype turned up a few times. V is TRBV29-1 and J is TRBJ2-7; D possibly matches TRBD1 or TRBD2 (5 bases each). The germline CDR1 and CDR2 sequences are SQVTM and ANQGSEA. The V end was cut by 6 bases, the J end by 1 base, with 13 bases between. This CDR3 region has 13 residues. The CDR3 loop reads CSVPGARSYEQYF. For the CDR3, the DNA is TGCAGCGTCCCCGGGGCTCGGTCCTACGAGCAGTACTTC.

Of note for this clonotype: One end of the junction varies from germline; a read error may be responsible. The chain uses TRBV6-1 and TRBJ2-3; TRBD2 aligns across 9 bases. The CDR3 is made up of 17 amino acids. Germline-derived CDR1 and CDR2 are MNHNS and SASEGT. The CDR3, as DNA: TGTGTCAGCAGTGACCTCCTCGGCGGGAGGGGGGAAGATACGCAGTATTTT. This translates into CVSSDLLGGRGEDTQYF.

In its sample, this clonotype was seen a few times. In nucleotides, the CDR3 is TGTGCCAGCAGAACAGGGTCCCTAGGCTACGAGCAGTACTTC. Translated: CASRTGSLGYEQYF. This rearrangement joins TRBV2 to TRBJ2-7; D may be TRBD1 (6 bases). The CDR3 sequence is 14 residues long. Germline V gene lookup returns CDR1 SNHLY and CDR2 FYNNEI. Deletions cut 6 bases from V and 3 bases from J, with 15 bases between.

V gene TRBV4-2 combines with J gene TRBJ2-4; TRBD2 is a possible D gene (6 bases). Germline V gene sequence: CDR1 LGHNA, CDR2 YNFKEQ. V was cut by 0 bases and J by 13 bases, with 16 bases left in between. CDR3 length: 14 amino acids. Here the CDR3 DNA reads TGTGCCAGCAGCCAAGATGATAGCGTCCGGGAGCAGTACTTC. This gives the protein CASSQDDSVREQYF.